One T cell receptor (beta chain) is described in this entry. Its antigen is not yet known. The sample was run on an Illumina HiSeq 2000. TCR beta cDNA libraries were made by 5'RACE template switching that added a universal primer site and unique molecular identifiers. Synthesis of cDNA was primed from the TCR beta constant segment and was followed by two consecutive PCR amplification steps. For the original study's pipeline: MIGEC was used to demultiplex reads and group the reads by UMI, and MiTCR was used to assemble and quantify clonotypes. To exclude erroneous sequences, only TCR cDNA sequences supported by at least two reads were retained. The tcR package was used for downstream repertoire analysis, with clonotypes matched between fractions based on CDR3 nucleotide sequence plus V segment. VDJmatch was used to annotate antigen specificity against VDJdb, with one amino acid substitution in CDR3 allowed. After reprocessing by TCRdb, each CDR3 protein sequence is one entry, and no DNA is given. TCRdb, not the original authors, processed these V and J calls. For this sample, the table gives about 460,000 distinct CDR3 sequences. The ten top clones hold almost 1.5% of the sample.

These data are taken from a study of T cells expressing NK-cell markers (dated by TCRdb to 2018 to 2021). Background for the entire study: In sorted CD3+CD56+NKG2C+, CD3+CD56+NKG2C- and CD3+CD56-NKG2C+ T-cell subsets from several donors, TCR beta-chain repertoires were profiled. Seven of the eight sequenced donors were HCMV-seropositive and one was HCMV-seronegative. Libraries were sequenced as 2 x 150 bp reads on Illumina HiSeq 2000/2500, MiSeq or NextSeq. All eight donors whose samples were sequenced were randomly selected healthy volunteers, three of them men and five women. The investigation overall reported the following: Those dominant clonotypes were again the most abundant among CD3+CD56-NKG2C+ cells in a handful of donors, at about 25-65%. Whether the expanded NKG2C-expressing T cell clones were specific for HCMV antigens remained unclear. In roughly six donors, the dominant CD3+CD56+NKG2C+ clonotypes were among the top 10 CD8+ clonotypes and accounted for roughly 1.0-8% of CD8+ T cells.

A commercial ELISA kit detecting HCMV-specific IgG in serum was used to determine HCMV serostatus. Peripheral blood mononuclear cells were isolated from blood by Ficoll density gradient centrifugation. The sequence was collected from a woman aged 45-65 years in good health. Donor details come from another sample of the same person, matched by shared clones. The sequenced sample consisted of blood T cells: a sorted CD56 or NKG2C T cell subset, CD4+ or CD8+ T cells, or bulk PBMC T cells (not recorded which).

The CDR3 reads as follows: CASSPGTRRRETQYF. The rearrangement joined TRBV7-8 to TRBJ2-5; the D gene TCRdb calls, TRBD1, cannot be checked with no DNA. From cysteine to phenylalanine, the CDR3 is 15 amino acids long. The entry carries no DNA sequence. CDR1 and CDR2 were assigned from the germline V gene as SGHVS and FQNEAQ.